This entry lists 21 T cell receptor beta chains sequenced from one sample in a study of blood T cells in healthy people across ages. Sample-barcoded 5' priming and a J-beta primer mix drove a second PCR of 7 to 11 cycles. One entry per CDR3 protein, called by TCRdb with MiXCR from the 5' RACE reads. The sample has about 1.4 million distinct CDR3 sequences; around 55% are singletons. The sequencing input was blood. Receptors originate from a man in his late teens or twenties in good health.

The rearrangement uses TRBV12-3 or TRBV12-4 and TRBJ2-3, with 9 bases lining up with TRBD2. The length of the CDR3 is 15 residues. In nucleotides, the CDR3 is TGTGCTTCAGGGACCGGACTAGCGTCTCCAGATACGCAGTATTTT. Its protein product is CASGTGLASPDTQYF.

CDR3 sequence (DNA): TGTGCCAGCAGCGCCAACCGGGTCCCTCGTGCGTTCTTC. This encodes CASSANRVPRAFF. The V and J genes are TRBV11-2 and TRBJ2-1; no clear D. Trimming took off 5 bases at V and 15 bases at J, with 20 bases between the two ends. Germline CDR1 SGHAT, CDR2 FQNNGV. The CDR3 covers 13 residues.

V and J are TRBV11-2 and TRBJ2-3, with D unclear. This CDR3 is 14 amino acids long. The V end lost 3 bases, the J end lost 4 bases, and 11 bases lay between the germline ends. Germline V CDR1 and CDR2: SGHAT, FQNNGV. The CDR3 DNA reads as TGTGCCAGCAGCTTGGGTACGAAACCAGATACGCAGTATTTT. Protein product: CASSLGTKPDTQYF.

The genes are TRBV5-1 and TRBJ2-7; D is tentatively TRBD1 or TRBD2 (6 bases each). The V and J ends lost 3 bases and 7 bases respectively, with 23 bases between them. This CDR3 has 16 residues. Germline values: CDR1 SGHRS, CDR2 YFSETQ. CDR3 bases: TGCGCCAGCAGCTGGGGTACCGGGGGCTTCTACAATGAGCAGTACTTC. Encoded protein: CASSWGTGGFYNEQYF.

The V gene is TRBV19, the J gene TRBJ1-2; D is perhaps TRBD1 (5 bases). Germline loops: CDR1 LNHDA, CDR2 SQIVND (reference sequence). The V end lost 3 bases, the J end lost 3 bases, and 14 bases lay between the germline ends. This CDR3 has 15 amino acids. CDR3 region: CASSIARELDYGYTF. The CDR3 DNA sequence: TGTGCCAGTAGTATTGCCAGGGAGTTGGACTATGGCTACACCTTC. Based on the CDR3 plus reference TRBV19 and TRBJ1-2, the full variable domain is DGGITQSPKYLFRKEGQNVTLSCEQNLNHDAMYWYRQDPGQGLRLIYYSQIVNDFQKGDIAEGYSVSREKKESFPLTVTSAQKNPTAFYLCASSIARELDYGYTFGSGTRLTVV.

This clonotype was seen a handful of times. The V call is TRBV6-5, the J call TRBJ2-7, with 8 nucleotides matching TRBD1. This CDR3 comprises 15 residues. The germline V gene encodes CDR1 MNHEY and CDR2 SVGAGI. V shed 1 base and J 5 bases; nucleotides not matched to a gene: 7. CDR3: CASSYFSQGANEQYF. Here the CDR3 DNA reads TGTGCCAGCAGTTACTTTTCCCAGGGGGCCAACGAGCAGTACTTC.

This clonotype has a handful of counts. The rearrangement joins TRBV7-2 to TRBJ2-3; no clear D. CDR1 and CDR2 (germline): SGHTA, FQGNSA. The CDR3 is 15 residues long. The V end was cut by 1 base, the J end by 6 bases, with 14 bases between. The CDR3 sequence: CASSLDRTPADTQYF. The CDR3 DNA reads TGTGCCAGCAGCTTAGATAGAACCCCGGCTGATACGCAGTATTTT.

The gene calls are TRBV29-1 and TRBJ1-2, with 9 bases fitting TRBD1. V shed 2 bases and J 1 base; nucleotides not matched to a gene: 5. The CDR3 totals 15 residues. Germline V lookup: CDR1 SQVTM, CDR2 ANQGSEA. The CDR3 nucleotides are TGCAGCGTTGAATGGTCGGGACAGGGTAACTATGGCTACACCTTC. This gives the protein CSVEWSGQGNYGYTF.

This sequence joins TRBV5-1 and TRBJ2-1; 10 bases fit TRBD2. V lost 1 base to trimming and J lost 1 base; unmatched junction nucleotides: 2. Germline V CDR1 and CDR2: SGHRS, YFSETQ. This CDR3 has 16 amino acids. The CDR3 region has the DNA TGCGCCAGCAGCTTGCAAGCGGGAGGGTCCTACAATGAGCAGTTCTTC. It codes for CASSLQAGGSYNEQFF.

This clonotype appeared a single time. The CDR3: CSASYPKVSGANVLTF. The CDR3 DNA reads TGCAGTGCTAGCTACCCTAAGGTCTCTGGGGCCAACGTCCTGACTTTC. The chain uses TRBV20-1 and TRBJ2-6; D is uncertain. V lost 3 bases to trimming and J lost 0 bases, with 12 bases between them. The germline V gene encodes CDR1 DFQATT and CDR2 SNEGSKA (reference sequence). CDR3 length: 16 amino acids.

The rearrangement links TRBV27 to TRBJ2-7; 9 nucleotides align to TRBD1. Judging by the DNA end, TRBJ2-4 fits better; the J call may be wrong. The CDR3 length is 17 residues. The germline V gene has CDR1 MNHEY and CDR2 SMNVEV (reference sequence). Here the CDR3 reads CASGASGTGNGLNIQYF. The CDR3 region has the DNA TGTGCCAGCGGAGCCTCCGGGACAGGGAATGGGTTGAACATTCAGTACTTC.

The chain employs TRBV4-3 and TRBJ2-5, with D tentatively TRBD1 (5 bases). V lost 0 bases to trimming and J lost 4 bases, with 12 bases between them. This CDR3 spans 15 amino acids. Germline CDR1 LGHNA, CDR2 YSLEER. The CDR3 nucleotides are TGCGCCAGCAGCCAAGATAGGGGTAATGGAGAGACCCAGTACTTC. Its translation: CASSQDRGNGETQYF.

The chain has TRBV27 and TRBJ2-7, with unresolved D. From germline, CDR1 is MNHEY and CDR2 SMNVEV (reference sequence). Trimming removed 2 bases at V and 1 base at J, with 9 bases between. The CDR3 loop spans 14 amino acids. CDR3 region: CASSLSMGSYEQYF. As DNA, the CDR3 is TGTGCCAGCAGTTTAAGTATGGGGTCCTACGAGCAGTACTTC.

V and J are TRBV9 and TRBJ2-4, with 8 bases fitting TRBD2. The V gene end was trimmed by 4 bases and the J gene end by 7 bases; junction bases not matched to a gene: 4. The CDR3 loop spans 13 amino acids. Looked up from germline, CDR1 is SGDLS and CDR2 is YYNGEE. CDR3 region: CASSPSGRNIQYF. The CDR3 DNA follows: TGTGCCAGCAGCCCTAGCGGGCGGAACATTCAGTACTTC. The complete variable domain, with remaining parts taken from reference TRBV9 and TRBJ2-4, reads DSGVTQTPKHLITATGQRVTLRCSPRSGDLSVYWYQQSLDQGLQFLIQYYNGEERAKGNILERFSAQQFPDLHSELNLSSLELGDSALYFCASSPSGRNIQYFGAGTRLSVL.

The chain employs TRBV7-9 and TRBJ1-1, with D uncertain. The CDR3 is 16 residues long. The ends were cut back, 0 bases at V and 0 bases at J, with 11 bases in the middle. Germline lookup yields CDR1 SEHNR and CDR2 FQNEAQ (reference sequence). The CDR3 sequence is CASSLALAGMNTEAFF. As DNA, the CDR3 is TGTGCCAGCAGCTTAGCGCTGGCGGGGATGAACACTGAAGCTTTCTTT.

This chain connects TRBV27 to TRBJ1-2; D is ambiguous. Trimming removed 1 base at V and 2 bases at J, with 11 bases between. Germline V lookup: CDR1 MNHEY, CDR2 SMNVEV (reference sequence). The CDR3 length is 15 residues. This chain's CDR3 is CASSLFYSANYGYTF. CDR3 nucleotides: TGTGCCAGCAGTTTATTCTACAGTGCCAACTATGGCTACACCTTC.

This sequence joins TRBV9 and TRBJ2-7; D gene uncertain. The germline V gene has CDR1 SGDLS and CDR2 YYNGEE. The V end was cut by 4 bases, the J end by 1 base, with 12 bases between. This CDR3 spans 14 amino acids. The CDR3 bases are TGTGCCAGCAGCCCATATCGCCGGTCCTACGAGCAGTACTTC. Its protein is CASSPYRRSYEQYF.

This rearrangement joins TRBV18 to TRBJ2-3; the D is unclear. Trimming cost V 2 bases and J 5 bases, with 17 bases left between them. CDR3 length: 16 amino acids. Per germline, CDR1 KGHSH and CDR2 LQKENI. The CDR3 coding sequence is TGTGCCAGCTCACCAATAATAACCTTGGGTGTAGATACGCAGTATTTT. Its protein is CASSPIITLGVDTQYF.

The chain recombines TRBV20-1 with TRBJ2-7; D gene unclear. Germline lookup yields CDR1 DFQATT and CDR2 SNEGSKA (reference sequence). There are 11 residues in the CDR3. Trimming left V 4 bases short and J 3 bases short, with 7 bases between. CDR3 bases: TGCAGTGCTACCGTGGACTACGAGCAGTACTTC. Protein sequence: CSATVDYEQYF.

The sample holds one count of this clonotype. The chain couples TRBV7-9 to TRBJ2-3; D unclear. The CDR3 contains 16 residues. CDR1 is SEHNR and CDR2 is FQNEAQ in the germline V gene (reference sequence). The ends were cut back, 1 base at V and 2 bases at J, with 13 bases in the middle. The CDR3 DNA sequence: TGTGCCAGCAGCTTAGGATCCATCTCCCCCACAGATACGCAGTATTTT. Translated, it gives CASSLGSISPTDTQYF.

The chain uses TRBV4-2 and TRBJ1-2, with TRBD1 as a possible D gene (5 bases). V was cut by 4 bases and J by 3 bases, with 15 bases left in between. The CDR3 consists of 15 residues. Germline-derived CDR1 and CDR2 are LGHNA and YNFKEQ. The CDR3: CASSPQAAGDYGYTF. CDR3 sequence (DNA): TGTGCCAGCAGCCCCCAGGCGGCGGGGGACTATGGCTACACCTTC.